The TCR beta chain described here comes from a study of T cells in Graves' hyperthyroidism and ophthalmopathy (dated by TCRdb to the late 2010s). About the investigation overall: Peripheral blood samples were taken at the time of initial diagnosis, prior to any treatment. To identify TCR V-J signatures that set the groups apart, the researchers used a discovery cohort of more than 95 patients, made up of approximately 43 with Graves' ophthalmopathy and about 60 with stable Graves' hyperthyroidism. According to the paper, TCR Vbeta CDR3 sequencing was carried out on 135 peripheral blood samples, which came from under 50 ophthalmopathy, around 74 hyperthyroidism and about 17 progressor patients. In about 6 Graves' hyperthyroidism patients, the study also compared T-cell repertoires from thyroid tissue with T-cell repertoires from blood. Following sampling, methimazole starting at 30 mg daily was given to hyperthyroidism patients, and high-dose intravenous methylprednisolone was given to ophthalmopathy patients. The approximately 98 discovery patients were randomly divided into training and test sets at a 7:3 ratio. Prospective prediction of ophthalmopathy was tested in an independent validation cohort consisting of about 20 hyperthyroidism patients and approximately 16 patients who later progressed to ophthalmopathy. Here is what the overall study found, with its caveats: Ophthalmopathy was separated from stable hyperthyroidism by a 13 V-J signature model, with over 85% sensitivity and roughly 81% specificity obtained in cross-validation and 80%/75% obtained in testing. Sample size was not statistically predetermined, and blinding of investigators to group allocation was not performed. During validation, the model predicted progression to ophthalmopathy a median of approximately 6.5 months ahead of onset, with more than 60% sensitivity and 72.22% specificity. Most expanded thyroid clonotypes (frequency above 0.001) were also detected in blood, a finding suggesting that blood repertoires may reflect thyroid immune responses.

Moderately to severely active disease, a Clinical Activity Score of at least 3, a NOSPECS grade of at least 4, and a duration under 3 months were present in ophthalmopathy patients. Exclusion was applied to patients with uncontrolled infections, other autoimmune diseases, pregnancy or lactation. Diagnoses were based on clinical symptoms, serum thyroxine and TRAb, thyroid ultrasound and orbital computed tomography. Ficoll-Paque density gradient centrifugation was used to isolate PBMCs from about 9.4 ml of fresh peripheral blood. Trizol reagent was used to extract total RNA, and RNA quality was then checked on an Agilent 2100 Bioanalyzer. TCR beta CDR3 regions were amplified from RNA transcripts. The first round of RT-PCR for the TCR CDR3 was performed with the HTBI primer set and the Qiagen OneStep RT-PCR kit. The libraries were constructed in a second round of multiplex PCR and then size-selected and purified. Paired-end sequencing of the libraries was performed with 100 bp reads on an Illumina HiSeq2000. On the authors' methods: SOAPnuke was used to process the raw data, removing reads that contained adapters or uncalled bases, had a mean Phred below 15, or lacked an exact match to the constant primer or identifier. COPE v1.2.5 was used to merge high-quality paired reads, and clonotypes were defined as unique nucleotide sequences. Clonotypes were aligned to IMGT TRBV, TRBD and TRBJ reference segments using MiTCR v1.1. Analysis was restricted to V-J combinations with a frequency above 0.0001, which covered roughly 99% of repertoires. A TCS score was defined as the ratio between F50 (clonal expansion) and ExV (chaos), using BLOSUM62-based TCRdist between CDR3 peptides within each V-J. Welch's t-statistics and random forest reduced 514 V-J features to 13, which were used in a naive Bayes classifier (R e1071). TCRdb reprocessed the public reads (quality trimming at Q25 with fastp, clone calling with MiXCR) and kept in-frame beta chains. Records with the same CDR3 protein are collapsed into one entry carrying the most frequent genes and DNA. The V and J calls reflect TCRdb's pipeline rather than the authors' work. This sample is represented by 200,000 to 250,000 distinct CDR3 sequences; about 15% of them were singletons. Jointly, the top ten make up about 30% of the sample.

V is clipped by 0 bases and J by 6 bases, and the sequence between their germline boundaries is 15 bases long. The germline V gene encodes CDR1 MGHRA and CDR2 YSYEKL. The CDR3 contains 15 residues, cysteine and phenylalanine counted. The CDR3 DNA has 45 bases and is translated from base 1. The table lists this clonotype with many counts. Its antigen remains unidentified. There are no base qualities to consult, and no much larger clone falls within one base. In this chain, TRBV4-1 is recombined with TRBJ2-7; the D gene is perhaps TRBD1 or TRBD2, each of them matching over 5 bases. This clonotype was sampled from a woman aged 18-29 years with Graves' ophthalmopathy. Sequences were obtained from blood. The bases read TGCGCCAGCAGCCAAGATTGGGACCAGGGTCGCGAGCAGTACTTC. This yields the protein CASSQDWDQGREQYF.